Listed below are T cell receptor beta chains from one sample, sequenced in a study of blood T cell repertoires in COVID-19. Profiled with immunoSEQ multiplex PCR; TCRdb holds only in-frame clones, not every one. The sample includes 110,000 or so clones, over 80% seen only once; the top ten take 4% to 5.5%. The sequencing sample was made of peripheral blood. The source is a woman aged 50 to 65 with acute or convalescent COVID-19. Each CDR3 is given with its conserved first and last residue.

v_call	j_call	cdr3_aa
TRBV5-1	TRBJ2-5	CASSLGTGEETQYF
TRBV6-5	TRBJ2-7	CASSYSPAGVEQYF
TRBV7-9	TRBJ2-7	CASSSLRAGLPYEQYF
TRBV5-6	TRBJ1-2	CASSLGQSNYGYTF
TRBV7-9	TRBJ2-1	CASSHRDREYNEQFF
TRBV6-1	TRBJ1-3	CASSDRDRRNTIYF
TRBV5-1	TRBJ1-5	CASSLGDTGSSQHF
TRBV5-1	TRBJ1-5	CASSLTGGRQPQHF
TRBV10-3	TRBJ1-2	CAISTGSGNYGYTF
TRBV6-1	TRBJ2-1	CASSESGLAFEQFF
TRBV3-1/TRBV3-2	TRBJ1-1	CASSQRSGGGAFF
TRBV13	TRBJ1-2	CASSLGGGQNYGYTF
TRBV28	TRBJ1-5	CATRTGEHNQPQHF
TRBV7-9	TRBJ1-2	CASTPLNYGYTF
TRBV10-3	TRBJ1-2	CAISELAYQTRLINYGYTF
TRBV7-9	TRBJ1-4	CASSLVADTTEKLFF
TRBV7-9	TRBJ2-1	CASSLPGTPYNEQFF
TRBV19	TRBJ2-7	CASSIETGYREQYF
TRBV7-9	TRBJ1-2	CASSLVQAHHGYTF
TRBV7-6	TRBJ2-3	CASSLATSGDTQYF
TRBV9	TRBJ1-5	CASSPGQGYNQPQHF